This is a list of T cell receptor beta chains from one sample in a study of T cell repertoires in cytomegalovirus infection. Using its own MiXCR run on the reads, TCRdb lists one record per CDR3 protein. The table includes about 920,000 distinct CDR3 sequences, less than 40% detected once. These TCRs' antigens remain unknown. The sample was cultured CD8+ T cells from PBMCs, taken from culture after CMV antigen stimulation. Receptor source: a human donor in good health (CMV status not recorded). Some clones in this sample may be carry-over from other donors' samples. CDR3s include the opening cysteine and the closing phenylalanine or tryptophan. The D gene is left open where the match is weak. Expanded clones get a size class; other rows say once, few or many, or leave the size out.

clone size,D gene,V gene,CDR3 length,J gene,CDR3 DNA,CDR3 protein
many,TRBD1,TRBV7-9,19,TRBJ2-5,TGTGCCAGCAGCCGAGGACCCCCACCTCTTACAGGGGTGGAAGAGACCCAGTACTTC,CASSRGPPPLTGVEETQYF
few,TRBD2,TRBV27,15,TRBJ2-1,TGTGCCAGCAGTTTTTCTAGCGGGCCCTACAATGAGCAGTTCTTC,CASSFSSGPYNEQFF
few,NA,TRBV7-8,16,TRBJ2-5,TGTGCCAGCAGCAGTGGGGTAGGGTTGGGGACAGAGACCCAGTACTTC,CASSSGVGLGTETQYF
NA,TRBD2,TRBV10-3,16,TRBJ2-5,TGTGCCATCAGTCCGACTAGCGGGGGGGCGAGTGAGACCCAGTACTTC,CAISPTSGGASETQYF
few,NA,TRBV19,13,TRBJ2-1,TGTGCCAGTAATGGACGTCGATACAATGAGCAGTTCTTC,CASNGRRYNEQFF
few,TRBD2,TRBV5-4,16,TRBJ2-3,TGTGCCAGCAGCGGAAGCGGGGGCCGGAGCACAGATACGCAGTATTTT,CASSGSGGRSTDTQYF
NA,TRBD1,TRBV25-1,11,TRBJ1-6,TGTGCCAGCAGGTTGGGACAGGTACTCCACTTT,CASRLGQVLHF
NA,NA,TRBV6-1,17,TRBJ1-5,TGTGCCAGCAGTGAAGAAGGAGACCTCCGGGGAAATCAGCCCCAGCATTTT,CASSEEGDLRGNQPQHF
many,NA,TRBV27,17,TRBJ1-5,TGTGCCAGCAGTTCCCGGGGCGTCCAACTCAGCAATCAGCCCCAGCATTTT,CASSSRGVQLSNQPQHF
NA,TRBD1,TRBV19,18,TRBJ1-1,TGTGCCAGTAGTCTCCGGGACAGGGGGCCGAGGATCTGGCCTGAAGCTTTCTTT,CASSLRDRGPRIWPEAFF
NA,NA,TRBV2,14,TRBJ1-1,TGTGCCAGCATCAAGATAGGGAGTACCGCTGAAGCTTTCTTT,CASIKIGSTAEAFF
NA,NA,TRBV27,13,TRBJ1-5,TGTGCCAGCAGTTTTCTATCGGGTCAGCCCCAGCATTTT,CASSFLSGQPQHF
NA,NA,TRBV14,16,TRBJ1-2,TGTGCCAGCAGCCAAGTACGATTGGAGGGGGACTATGGCTACACCTTC,CASSQVRLEGDYGYTF
many,NA,TRBV7-2,12,TRBJ2-1,TGTGCCAGCCGCGACTCAGTCCGGGGGCAGTTCTTC,CASRDSVRGQFF
NA,TRBD1,TRBV6-1,13,TRBJ1-2,TGTGCCACCCGACAGGGGCAAGGGTATGGCTACACCTTC,CATRQGQGYGYTF
many,NA,TRBV12-3/TRBV12-4,13,TRBJ2-1,TGTGCCAGCAGTTTCTACTCCTACAATGAGCAGTTCTTC,CASSFYSYNEQFF
many,NA,TRBV7-9,15,TRBJ1-1,TGTGCCAGCAGCCTCTCAAAGGGGGTGGGCACTGAAGCTTTCTTT,CASSLSKGVGTEAFF
NA,NA,TRBV20-1,11,TRBJ1-1,TGCAGTGCTACTCTGGGGGCGGGAGCTTTCTTT,CSATLGAGAFF
many,NA,TRBV7-6,13,TRBJ2-7,TGTGCCAGCAGCTTAGGAGAGATCAACGAGCAGTACTTC,CASSLGEINEQYF
few,NA,TRBV7-9,17,TRBJ2-1,TGTGCCAGCAGCTCGCAAAGGGCAGGGCTAAATTACAATGAGCAGTTCTTC,CASSSQRAGLNYNEQFF
NA,NA,TRBV7-8,15,TRBJ2-1,TGTGCCAGCAGCTTATTGCCGGACTACCACAATGAGCAGTTCTTC,CASSLLPDYHNEQFF
NA,NA,TRBV7-6,14,TRBJ1-1,TGTGTCAGCAGCGACTCCGGGGCCAACACTGAAGCTTTCTTT,CVSSDSGANTEAFF
NA,NA,TRBV27,15,TRBJ2-3,TGTGCCAGCAGTTTATGGGGCCCAGACACAGATACGCAGTATTTT,CASSLWGPDTDTQYF
many,NA,TRBV7-9,15,TRBJ1-2,TGTGCCAGCAGCTTAGTGGTCGAGTCGGACTATGGCTACACCTTC,CASSLVVESDYGYTF